Sequencing of this TCR beta chain was carried out in a study of T-cell reconstitution after alpha-beta-depleted transplantation in children. Researchers prepared the TCRbeta library using unique molecular identifiers, the study reports. TCRdb called the PCR reads again in MiXCR, with one record for every CDR3 protein. The table lists about 540,000 distinct CDR3 sequences, 15% to 20% of them singletons. This clonotype was recorded a few times. The CDR3 length is 16 residues. The V and J ends lost 3 bases and 4 bases, in that order; junction bases with no gene match: 12. Germline loops: CDR1 MNHEY, CDR2 SMNVEV (reference sequence).

The receptor was derived from a human donor who donated a stem cell graft to a child with acute lymphoblastic leukemia. Sample: PBMCs from the stem cell graft donor, taken from the stem cell graft. The V gene is TRBV27, the J gene TRBJ2-7; 7 positions agree with TRBD1. The CDR3, as DNA: TGTGCCAGCAGTTTGGCAGGGACAGCCCCTGGGTACGAGCAGTACTTC. Protein: CASSLAGTAPGYEQYF.